A single sample is the source of the 7 T cell receptor beta chains below, sequenced in a study of T cell repertoires in cytomegalovirus infection. TCRdb reanalysed the reads using MiXCR and keeps one entry per CDR3 protein. The sample has hundreds of thousands of distinct CDR3 sequences, roughly a sixth seen once. Sequenced material: PBMCs. The source of these receptors is a human donor in good health (CMV status not recorded). Some clones in this sample may be carry-over from other donors' samples.

In this sample, this clonotype turned up many times. The chain combines TRBV7-2 with TRBJ1-1; D is uncertain. Trimming cost V 5 bases and J 1 base, with 14 bases left between them. The germline CDR1 and CDR2 sequences are SGHTA and FQGNSA. The CDR3 runs to 15 residues. The DNA of the CDR3 is TGTGCCAGCAGCCGAGTCTGGACGGGGAACACTGAAGCTTTCTTT. Encoded protein: CASSRVWTGNTEAFF.

There are many counts of this clonotype. The chain combines TRBV7-2 with TRBJ1-2; TRBD1 might be the D (5 bases). The V gene's germline CDR1 is SGHTA and CDR2 FQGNSA. The V and J ends lost 6 bases and 2 bases respectively, with 7 bases between them. This CDR3 is built from 12 residues. CDR3: CASRQENYGYTF. Written as DNA, the CDR3 is TGTGCCAGCAGACAGGAGAACTATGGCTACACCTTC.

The J gene is TRBJ1-5, the V gene TRBV10-3; D remains ambiguous. CDR3 size: 16 residues. Germline-derived CDR1 and CDR2 are ENHRY and SYGVKD. The ends were cut back, 0 bases at V and 0 bases at J, with 9 bases in the middle. The CDR3 bases are TGTGCCATCAGTGAGTCCCCGGGAAATAGCAATCAGCCCCAGCATTTT. It encodes CAISESPGNSNQPQHF.

The chain carries TRBV10-3 and TRBJ2-5; a weak D match, TRBD2 (6 bases). The CDR3 has 15 amino acids. V was cut by 3 bases and J by 6 bases, with 17 bases left in between. From germline, CDR1 is ENHRY and CDR2 SYGVKD. The CDR3 reads CAISDGTRTLKTQYF. DNA for the CDR3: TGTGCCATCAGTGACGGGACTCGCACCCTGAAGACCCAGTACTTC.

The chain carries TRBV12-3 or TRBV12-4 and TRBJ1-1, with D uncertain. V lost 2 bases and J lost 8, with 12 bases in between. The CDR3 length is 13 residues. The CDR3 DNA reads as TGTGCCAGCAGTTTACTTAGGGCGTACGAAGCTTTCTTT. Translation: CASSLLRAYEAFF.

This clonotype has at least ten counts. The gene calls are TRBV7-2 and TRBJ2-1, with D perhaps TRBD1 or TRBD2 (6 bases each). Trimming stripped 7 bases from V and 4 bases from J, with 20 bases between. Germline V gene data show CDR1 as SGHTA and CDR2 as FQGNSA. The CDR3 sequence is 16 residues long. DNA for the CDR3: TGTGCCAGCAACGCCCCCGGGGGCGGCTGGTACAATGAGCAGTTCTTC. Amino acids: CASNAPGGGWYNEQFF.

This clonotype was found a few times. The rearrangement joins TRBV18 to TRBJ2-5; D is uncertain. Germline-derived CDR1 and CDR2 are KGHSH and LQKENI. The V end was cut by 0 bases, the J end by 4 bases, with 12 bases between. CDR3 length: 15 amino acids. This chain's CDR3 is CASSPPGRSGETQYF. CDR3 coding DNA: TGTGCCAGCTCACCACCGGGTCGGTCCGGAGAGACCCAGTACTTC.